This TCR beta chain came from a study of graft-versus-host responses after intestinal transplantation. As for the study in general: All of the recipients had induction that used anti-thymocyte globulin, then tacrolimus and steroids for 2 to 3 years. Study-wide points: High graft-versus-host to host-versus-graft clonal ratios were seen in allografts of patients with graft-donor T cell macrochimerism. GvH clones occurred in recipient marrow; some first appeared in ileum or blood.

Profiled with immunoSEQ multiplex PCR; TCRdb holds only in-frame clones, not every one. The repertoire holds almost 30,000 clones, with around four fifths as singletons. The sample holds one count of this clone. Its matching antigen is unknown. The authors processed graft tissue to release intraepithelial and lamina propria lymphocytes. This CDR3 comprises 14 residues. The V end was cut by 3 bases, the J end by 3 bases, with 9 bases between. Germline V gene sequence: CDR1 MNHEY, CDR2 SMNVEV (reference sequence). This clonotype was sampled from a human patient who received an intestinal transplant, so some T cells may come from the graft donor. The specimen comprised ileum tissue, sampled 98 days after intestinal transplantation. The chain combines TRBV27 with TRBJ1-5, with D uncertain. The CDR3 DNA follows: TGTGCCAGCAGTTTCGGCTCTTCCAATCAGCCCCAGCATTTT. As protein: CASSFGSSNQPQHF.